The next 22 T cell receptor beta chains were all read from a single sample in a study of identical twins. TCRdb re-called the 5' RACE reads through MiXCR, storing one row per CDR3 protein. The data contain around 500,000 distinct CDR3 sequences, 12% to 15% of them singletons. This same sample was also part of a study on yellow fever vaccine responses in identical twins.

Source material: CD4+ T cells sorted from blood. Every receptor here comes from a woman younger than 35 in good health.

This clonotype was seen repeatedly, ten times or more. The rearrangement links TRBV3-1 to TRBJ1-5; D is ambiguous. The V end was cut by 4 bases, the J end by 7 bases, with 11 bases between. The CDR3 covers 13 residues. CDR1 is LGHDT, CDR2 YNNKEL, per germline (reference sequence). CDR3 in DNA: TGTGCCAGCAGCCCTTCCGACGGCCAGCCCCAGCATTTT. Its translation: CASSPSDGQPQHF.

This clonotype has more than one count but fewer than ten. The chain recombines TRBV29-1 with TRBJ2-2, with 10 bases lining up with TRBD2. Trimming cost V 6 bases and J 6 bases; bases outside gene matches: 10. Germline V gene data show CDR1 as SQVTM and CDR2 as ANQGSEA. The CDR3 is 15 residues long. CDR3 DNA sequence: TGCAGCGTCTCCAAGGGGACTAGCGTCGCCGGGGAGCTGTTTTTT. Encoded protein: CSVSKGTSVAGELFF.

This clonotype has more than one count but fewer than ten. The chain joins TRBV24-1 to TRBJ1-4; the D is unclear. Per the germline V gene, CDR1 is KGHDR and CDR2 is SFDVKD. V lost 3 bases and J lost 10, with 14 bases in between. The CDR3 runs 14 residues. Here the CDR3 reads CATSDPLRGGKLFF. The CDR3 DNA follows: TGTGCCACCAGTGATCCCCTTCGCGGCGGAAAACTGTTTTTT.

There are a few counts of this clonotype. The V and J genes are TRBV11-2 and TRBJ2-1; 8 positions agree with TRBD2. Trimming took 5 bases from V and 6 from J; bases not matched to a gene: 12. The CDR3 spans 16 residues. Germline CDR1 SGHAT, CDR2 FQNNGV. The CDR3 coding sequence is TGTGCCAGCAGCCCAAGAGCGGGAGTGATCGGCAATGAGCAGTTCTTC. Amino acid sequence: CASSPRAGVIGNEQFF.

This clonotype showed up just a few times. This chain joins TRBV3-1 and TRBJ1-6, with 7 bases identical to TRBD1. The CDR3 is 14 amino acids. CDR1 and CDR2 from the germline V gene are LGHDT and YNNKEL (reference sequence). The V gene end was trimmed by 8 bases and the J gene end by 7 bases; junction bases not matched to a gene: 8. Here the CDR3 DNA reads TGTGCCAGCGCCAGGGGGGGTGAAAATTCACCCCTCCACTTT. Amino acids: CASARGGENSPLHF.

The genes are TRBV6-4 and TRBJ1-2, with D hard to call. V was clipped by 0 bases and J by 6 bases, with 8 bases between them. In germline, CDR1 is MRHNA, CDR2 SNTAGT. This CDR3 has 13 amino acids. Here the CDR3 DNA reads TGTGCCAGCAGTGACTCAGCGGGCCATGGCTACACCTTC. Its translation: CASSDSAGHGYTF.

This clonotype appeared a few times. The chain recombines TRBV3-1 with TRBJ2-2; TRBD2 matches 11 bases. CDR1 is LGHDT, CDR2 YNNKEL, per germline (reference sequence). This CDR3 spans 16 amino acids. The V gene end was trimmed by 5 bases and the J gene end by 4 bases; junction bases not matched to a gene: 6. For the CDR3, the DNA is TGTGCCAGCAGCTCAACTAGCGGGAGAGGCACCGGGGAGCTGTTTTTT. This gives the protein CASSSTSGRGTGELFF. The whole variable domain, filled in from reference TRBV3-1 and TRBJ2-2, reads DTAVSQTPKYLVTQMGNDKSIKCEQNLGHDTMYWYKQDSKKFLKIMFSYNNKELIINETVPNRFSPKSPDKAHLNLHINSLELGDSAVYFCASSSTSGRGTGELFFGEGSRLTVL.

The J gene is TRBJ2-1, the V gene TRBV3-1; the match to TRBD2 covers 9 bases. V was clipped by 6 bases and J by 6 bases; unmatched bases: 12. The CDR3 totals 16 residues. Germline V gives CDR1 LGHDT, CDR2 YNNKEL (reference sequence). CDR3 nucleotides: TGTGCCAGCAGTACTAGGCCCGCGGGGGGGCTCAATGAGCAGTTCTTC. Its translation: CASSTRPAGGLNEQFF.

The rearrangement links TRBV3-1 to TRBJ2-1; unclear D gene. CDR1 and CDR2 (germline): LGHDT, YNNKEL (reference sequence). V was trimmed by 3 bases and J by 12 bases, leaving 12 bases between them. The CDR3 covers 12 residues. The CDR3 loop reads CASSQYVVPQFF. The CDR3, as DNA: TGTGCCAGCAGCCAGTACGTAGTCCCGCAGTTCTTC.

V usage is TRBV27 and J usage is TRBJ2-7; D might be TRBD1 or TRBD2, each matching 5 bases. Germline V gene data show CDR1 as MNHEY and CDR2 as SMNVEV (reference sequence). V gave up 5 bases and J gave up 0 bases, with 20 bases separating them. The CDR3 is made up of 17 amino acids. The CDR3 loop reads CASSPTPRAGSSYEQYF. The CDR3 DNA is TGTGCCAGCAGTCCAACCCCTCGGGCAGGGAGCTCCTACGAGCAGTACTTC.

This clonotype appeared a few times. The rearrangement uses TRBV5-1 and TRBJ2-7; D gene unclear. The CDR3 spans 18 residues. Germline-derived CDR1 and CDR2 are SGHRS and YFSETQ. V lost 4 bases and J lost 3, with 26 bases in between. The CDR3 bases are TGCGCCAGCAGCCCTTCCGCCGTCGTTCTGACGTCCTACTACGAGCAGTACTTC. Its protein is CASSPSAVVLTSYYEQYF.

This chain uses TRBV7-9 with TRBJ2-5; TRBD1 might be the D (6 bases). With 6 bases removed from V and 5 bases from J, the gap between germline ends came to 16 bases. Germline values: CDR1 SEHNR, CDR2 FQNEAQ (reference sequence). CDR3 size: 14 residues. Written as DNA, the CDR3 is TGTGCCAGCAGTCCTGACAGGTTGGGGGAGACCCAGTACTTC. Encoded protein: CASSPDRLGETQYF.

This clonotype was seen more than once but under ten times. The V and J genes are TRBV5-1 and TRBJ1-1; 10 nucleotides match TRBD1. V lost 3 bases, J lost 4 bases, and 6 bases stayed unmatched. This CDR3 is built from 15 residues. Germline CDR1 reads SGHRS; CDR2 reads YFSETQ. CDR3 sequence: CASSSSGTGVTEAFF. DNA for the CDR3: TGCGCCAGCAGCTCATCCGGGACAGGGGTCACTGAAGCTTTCTTT.

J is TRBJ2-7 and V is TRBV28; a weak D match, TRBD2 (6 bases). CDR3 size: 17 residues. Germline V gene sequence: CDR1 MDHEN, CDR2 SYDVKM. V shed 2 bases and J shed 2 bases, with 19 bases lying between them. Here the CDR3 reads CASSLRRVRDAAYEQYF. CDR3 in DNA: TGTGCCAGCAGTTTACGGAGGGTCCGGGACGCCGCCTACGAGCAGTACTTC.

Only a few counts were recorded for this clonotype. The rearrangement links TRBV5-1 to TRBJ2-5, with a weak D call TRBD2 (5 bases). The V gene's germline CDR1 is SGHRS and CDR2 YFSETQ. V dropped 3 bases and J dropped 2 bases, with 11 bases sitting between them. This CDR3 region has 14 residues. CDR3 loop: CASSSRLPQETQYF. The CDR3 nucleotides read TGCGCCAGCAGCTCGAGACTACCTCAAGAGACCCAGTACTTC.

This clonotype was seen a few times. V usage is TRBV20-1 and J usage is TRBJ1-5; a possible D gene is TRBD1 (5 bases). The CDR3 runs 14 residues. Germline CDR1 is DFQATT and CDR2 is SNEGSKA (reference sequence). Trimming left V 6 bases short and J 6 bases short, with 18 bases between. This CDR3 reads CSAGVEVRSQPQHF. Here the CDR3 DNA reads TGCAGTGCAGGGGTAGAGGTCCGCAGTCAGCCCCAGCATTTT.

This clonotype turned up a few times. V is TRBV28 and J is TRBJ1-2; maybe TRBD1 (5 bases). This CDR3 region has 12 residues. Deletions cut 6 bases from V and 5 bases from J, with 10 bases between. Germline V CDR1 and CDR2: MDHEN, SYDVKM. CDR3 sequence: CASRAGVYGYTF. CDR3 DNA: TGTGCCAGCAGGGCGGGGGTTTATGGCTACACCTTC.

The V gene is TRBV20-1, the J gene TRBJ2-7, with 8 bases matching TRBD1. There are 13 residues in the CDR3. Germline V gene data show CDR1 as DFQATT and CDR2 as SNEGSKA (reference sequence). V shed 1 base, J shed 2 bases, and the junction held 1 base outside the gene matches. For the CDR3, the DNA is TGCAGTGCTAGAGCAGGGGGCGCCTACGAGCAGTACTTC. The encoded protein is CSARAGGAYEQYF.

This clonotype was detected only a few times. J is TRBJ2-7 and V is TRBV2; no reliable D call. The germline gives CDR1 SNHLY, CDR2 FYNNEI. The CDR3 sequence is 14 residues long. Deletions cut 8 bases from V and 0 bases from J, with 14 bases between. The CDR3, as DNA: TGTGCCAGCCCGAAAGCCGGAAACTCCTACGAGCAGTACTTC. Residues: CASPKAGNSYEQYF. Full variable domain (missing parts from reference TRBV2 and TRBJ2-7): EPEVTQTPSHQVTQMGQEVILRCVPISNHLYFYWYRQILGQKVEFLVSFYNNEISEKSEIFDDQFSVERPDGSNFTLKIRSTKLEDSAMYFCASPKAGNSYEQYFGPGTRLTVT.

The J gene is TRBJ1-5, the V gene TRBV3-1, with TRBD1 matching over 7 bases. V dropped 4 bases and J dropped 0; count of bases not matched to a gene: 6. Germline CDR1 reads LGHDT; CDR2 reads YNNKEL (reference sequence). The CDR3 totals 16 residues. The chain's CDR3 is CASSPQGQTSNQPQHF. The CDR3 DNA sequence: TGTGCCAGCAGCCCCCAGGGACAGACTAGCAATCAGCCCCAGCATTTT.

This chain's CDR3 is CATSEPGQGLNNEQFF. In DNA form, the CDR3 reads TGTGCCACCAGTGAACCGGGACAGGGCCTCAACAATGAGCAGTTCTTC. The chain carries TRBV24-1 and TRBJ2-1; 9 bases align to TRBD1. Germline CDR1 KGHDR, CDR2 SFDVKD. The length of the CDR3 is 16 residues. V trimming: 4 bases; J trimming: 5 bases; junction bases outside the gene matches: 8.

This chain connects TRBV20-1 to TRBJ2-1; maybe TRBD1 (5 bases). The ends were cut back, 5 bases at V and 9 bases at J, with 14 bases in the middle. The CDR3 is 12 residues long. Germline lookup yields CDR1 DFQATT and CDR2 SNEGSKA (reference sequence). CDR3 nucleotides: TGCAGTGCTCCAGCTCAGGGTCGTGAGCAGTTCTTC. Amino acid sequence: CSAPAQGREQFF.